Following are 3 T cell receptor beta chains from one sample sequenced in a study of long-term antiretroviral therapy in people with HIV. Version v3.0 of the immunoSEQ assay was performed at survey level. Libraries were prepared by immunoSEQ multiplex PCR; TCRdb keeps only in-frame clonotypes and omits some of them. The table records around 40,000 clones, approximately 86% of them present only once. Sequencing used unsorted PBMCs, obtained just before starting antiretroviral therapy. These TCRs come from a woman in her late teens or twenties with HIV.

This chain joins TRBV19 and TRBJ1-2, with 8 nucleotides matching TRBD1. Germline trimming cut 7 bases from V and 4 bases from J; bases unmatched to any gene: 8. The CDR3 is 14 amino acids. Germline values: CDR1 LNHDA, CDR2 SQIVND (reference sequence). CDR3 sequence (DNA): TGTGCCAGTATCTTCAGGGGGCAAGGCTATGGCTACACCTTC. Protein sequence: CASIFRGQGYGYTF.

The DNA for the CDR3 is TGTGCCAGCAGCTTGAGGGCCCATACGCAGTATTTT. Residues: CASSLRAHTQYF. The chain uses TRBV11-2 and TRBJ2-3; weak D call: TRBD2 (5 bases). Germline CDR1 reads SGHAT; CDR2 reads FQNNGV. The CDR3 runs 12 residues. Trimming removed 3 bases at V and 7 bases at J, with 8 bases between.

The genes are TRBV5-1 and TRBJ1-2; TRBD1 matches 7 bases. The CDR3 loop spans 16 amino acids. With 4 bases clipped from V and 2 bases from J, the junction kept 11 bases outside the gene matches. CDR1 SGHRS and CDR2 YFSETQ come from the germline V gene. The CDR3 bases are TGCGCCAGCAGCCACGGACAGGCGGTGGTAAACTATGGCTACACCTTC. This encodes CASSHGQAVVNYGYTF. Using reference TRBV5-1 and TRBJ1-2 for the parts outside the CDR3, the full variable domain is KAGVTQTPRYLIKTRGQQVTLSCSPISGHRSVSWYQQTPGQGLQFLFEYFSETQRNKGNFPGRFSGRQFSNSRSEMNVSTLELGDSALYLCASSHGQAVVNYGYTFGSGTRLTVV.